This entry concerns a single TCR beta chain. Its antigen is not identified. These data belong to a study of vaccination and CD4 T cells after COVID-19. Study in general: Collection of post-COVID samples occurred a median roughly 92 days after diagnosis, spanning a range of 35 to 161. Overlapping peptides of the spike proteins of SARS-CoV-2, HCoV-NL63, HCoV-OC43 and HCoV-229E were used for cell stimulation. Broader study findings: 304 of 307 vaccine-specific clones from convalescent patients were spike mono-reactive.

Sequenced with the Oncomine TCR Beta short-read assay was DNA taken from cultured CD4+ T cells. TCRdb redid the calling of the PCR reads with MiXCR, one entry per CDR3 protein. The sample holds more than 10,000 distinct CDR3 sequences, around half seen once. Sample treatment: roughly nine-day PBMC culture with coronavirus spike peptide pools or control peptides (ViraFEST assay). Positive PCR dates ranged from March to December 2020; these dates predated US Alpha, Beta and Delta variants. Germline CDR1 LNHDA, CDR2 SQIVND (reference sequence). V dropped 6 bases and J dropped 3; count of bases not matched to a gene: 5. The CDR3 is made up of 14 amino acids.

Source material: CD4+ T cells from blood, cultured in vitro. V usage is TRBV19 and J usage is TRBJ2-4, with 7 bases aligning to TRBD1. This sequence was found in a human donor who had recovered from COVID-19. The CDR3 nucleotides read TGTGCCAGTAGCCTCAACAGGGGCAAAAACATTCAGTACTTC. Protein: CASSLNRGKNIQYF.